The clone carrying this T cell receptor beta chain came up a few times. Its antigen is undetermined. While unrecorded immune exposures were likely, the donors were nominally healthy when sampled. The data belong to a study of cytomegalovirus exposure and HLA in healthy donors. Study conclusions and caveats: Sequencing likely caused a cluster of highly shared sequence variants. HLA alleles were associated with 15,000 to 20,000 TCR beta sequences in a later analysis at 0.05 false discovery rate. Solely CMV serostatus was available to characterize immune exposure.

The PCR ran on 60 Vbeta and 13 Jbeta primers. Data came from immunoSEQ multiplex PCR; TCRdb stores just in-frame clones and leaves some out. This table holds some 180,000 clones, more than 75% found once. The junction had 6 bases not matched to a gene; V was cut back by 4 bases and J by 0 bases. Germline V gives CDR1 SGDLS, CDR2 YYNGEE. This CDR3 comprises 15 residues. The source material was PBMCs. This clonotype was obtained from a young man in good health and CMV-seropositive. The rearrangement uses TRBV9 and TRBJ1-1; 7 bases map to TRBD1. The CDR3 loop is CASSPIDRVNTEAFF. DNA for the CDR3: TGTGCCAGCAGCCCTATCGACAGGGTGAACACTGAAGCTTTCTTT.